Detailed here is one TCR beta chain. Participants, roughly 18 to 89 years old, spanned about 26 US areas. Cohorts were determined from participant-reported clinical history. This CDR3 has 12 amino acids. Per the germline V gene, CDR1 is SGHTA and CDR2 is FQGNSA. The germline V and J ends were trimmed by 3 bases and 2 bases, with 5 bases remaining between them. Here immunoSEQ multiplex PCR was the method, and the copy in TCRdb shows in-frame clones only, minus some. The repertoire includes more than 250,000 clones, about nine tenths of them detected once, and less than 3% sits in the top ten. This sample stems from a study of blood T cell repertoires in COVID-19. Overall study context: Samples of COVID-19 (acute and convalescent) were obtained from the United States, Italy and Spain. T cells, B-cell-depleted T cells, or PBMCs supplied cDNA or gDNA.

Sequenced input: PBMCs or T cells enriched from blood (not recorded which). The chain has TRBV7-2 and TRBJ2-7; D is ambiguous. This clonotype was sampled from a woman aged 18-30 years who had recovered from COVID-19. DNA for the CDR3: TGTGCCAGCAGCTTTCAAACCTACGAGCAGTACTTC. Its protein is CASSFQTYEQYF. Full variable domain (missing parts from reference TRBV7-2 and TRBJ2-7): GAGVSQSPSNKVTEKGKDVELRCDPISGHTALYWYRQSLGQGLEFLIYFQGNSAPDKSGLPSDRFSAERTGGSVSTLTIQRTQQEDSAVYLCASSFQTYEQYFGPGTRLTVT.